A selection of T cell receptor beta chains follows, all from one sample in a study of shared clonotypes between healthy human individuals. TCRdb's table, derived via immunoSEQ multiplex PCR, lists solely in-frame clones and lacks some. The table records about 480,000 clones, 79% of them present only once. The sample comprised PBMCs. These receptor sequences come from a woman in her forties in good health. Some clones in this sample may be carry-over from other donors' samples. The CDR3 runs from the conserved cysteine through the conserved F or W. Each record gives: CDR3 protein, V gene, CDR3 length.

CDR3: CASSFGGSGANVLTF
V: TRBV5-1
length: 15

CDR3: CASSRTSGINEQFF
V: TRBV4-1
length: 14

CDR3: CASSLESTGELFF
V: TRBV7-9
length: 13

CDR3: CASKGTSGPGGELFF
V: TRBV5-1
length: 15

CDR3: CASSRNYEQYF
V: TRBV7-6
length: 11

CDR3: CASSLDRGVEQFF
V: TRBV11-2
length: 13

CDR3: CASSLALGGGHGYTF
V: TRBV5-1
length: 15

CDR3: CASSLYNEQFF
V: TRBV28
length: 11

CDR3: CASSETEGNQPQHF
V: TRBV2
length: 14

CDR3: CASSKGDRGNTEAFF
V: TRBV13
length: 15

CDR3: CASSVGQGSYNEQFF
V: TRBV2
length: 15

CDR3: CASSRRGSSGSTDTQYF
V: TRBV7-2
length: 17

CDR3: CASSWRGYEQYF
V: TRBV28
length: 12

CDR3: CAISARGGSGVFSYEQYF
V: TRBV10-3
length: 18

CDR3: CASSSRGQGNTIYF
V: TRBV9
length: 14

CDR3: CASSLNWGNEQFF
V: TRBV5-4
length: 13

CDR3: CAWSVGTGYSNQPQHF
V: TRBV30
length: 16

CDR3: CASSYTGEAWTYEQYF
V: TRBV6-5
length: 16

CDR3: CASSLVPLGAGELFF
V: TRBV11-2
length: 15

CDR3: CASRGRDGQETQYF
V: TRBV5-4
length: 14

CDR3: CASSPGVGMGSPLHF
V: TRBV28
length: 15

CDR3: CASSVAADDRINYGYTF
V: TRBV9
length: 17

CDR3: CASSLRAAGELFF
V: TRBV7-3
length: 13

CDR3: CASSYSRGRDTEAFF
V: TRBV6-5
length: 15

CDR3: CASSQALAGSHNEQFF
V: TRBV4-2
length: 16

CDR3: CASSPPGNTIYF
V: TRBV7-6
length: 12

CDR3: CASSLEQVGGYTF
V: TRBV11-1
length: 13

CDR3: CASSPETRTTGELFF
V: TRBV7-9
length: 15

CDR3: CASSSREGGTDTQYF
V: TRBV28
length: 15

CDR3: CASSYGTENQPQHF
V: TRBV21-1
length: 14

CDR3: CASSVVGRANEKLFF
V: TRBV9
length: 15

CDR3: CASSLASVPQETQYF
V: TRBV7-6
length: 15

CDR3: CASSLDPGPYEQYF
V: TRBV7-2
length: 14